This TCR beta chain was observed in a study of cytomegalovirus exposure and HLA in healthy donors. Study observations and caveats: CMV serostatus was the sole immune exposure information available.

The study ran its PCR with 60 Vbeta and 13 Jbeta primers. Libraries were prepared by immunoSEQ multiplex PCR; TCRdb keeps only in-frame clonotypes and omits some of them. The sample records some 120,000 clones, 81% being singletons. With respect to this clone: Its antigen remains unknown.

The specimen sequenced was PBMCs. The origin of this receptor is a man between 18 and 29 years old in good health and CMV-seronegative.

The CDR3 loop is CASSLRTGSSSYEQYF. CDR3 nucleotide sequence: TGTGCCAGCTCACTACGGACAGGCAGCAGCTCCTACGAGCAGTACTTC. The chain joins TRBV18 to TRBJ2-7, with 7 bases fitting TRBD1. Germline CDR1 KGHSH, CDR2 LQKENI. J was trimmed by 0 bases and V by 4 bases; bases with no gene match: 9. This CDR3 spans 16 amino acids.